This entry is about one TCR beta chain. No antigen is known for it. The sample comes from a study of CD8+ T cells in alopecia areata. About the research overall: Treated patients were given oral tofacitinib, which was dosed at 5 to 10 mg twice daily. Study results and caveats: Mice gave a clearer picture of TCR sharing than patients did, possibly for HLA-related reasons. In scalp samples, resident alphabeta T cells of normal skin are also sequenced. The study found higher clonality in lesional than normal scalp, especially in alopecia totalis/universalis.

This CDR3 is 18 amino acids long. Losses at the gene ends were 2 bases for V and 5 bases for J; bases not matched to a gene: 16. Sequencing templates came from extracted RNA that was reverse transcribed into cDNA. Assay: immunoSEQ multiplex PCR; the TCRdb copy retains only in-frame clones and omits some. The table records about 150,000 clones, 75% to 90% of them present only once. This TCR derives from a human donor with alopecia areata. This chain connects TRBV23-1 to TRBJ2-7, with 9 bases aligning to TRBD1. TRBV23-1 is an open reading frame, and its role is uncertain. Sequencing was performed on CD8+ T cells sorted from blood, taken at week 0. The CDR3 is CASSQAGTGCPGRHEQYF. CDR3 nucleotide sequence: TGCGCCAGCAGTCAAGCGGGGACAGGGTGTCCAGGCCGCCACGAGCAGTACTTC.